Listed below are T cell receptor beta chains from one sample, sequenced in a study of blood T cell repertoires in COVID-19. Only in-frame clones appear in the TCRdb table, and some are missing; sequencing was by immunoSEQ multiplex PCR. Of around 94,000 clones detected, about 85% appear once; the ten largest clones hold roughly 5.6%. Sample: peripheral blood. These receptors came from a woman between 50 and 59 years old with COVID-19, enrolled during active disease. Each CDR3 is given with its conserved first and last residue.

j_call,cdr3_length,v_call,cdr3_aa
TRBJ2-2,14,TRBV7-2,CASSLAPSAGELFF
TRBJ1-2,15,TRBV19,CASRRGYREGYGYTF
TRBJ2-3,16,TRBV9,CASSVGLREISDTQYF
TRBJ2-1,16,TRBV7-3,CASSPSSGGAFSRQFF
TRBJ2-1,14,TRBV7-9,CASSSQGAYNEQFF
TRBJ1-6,16,TRBV11-2,CASSLQGSSYNSPLHF
TRBJ1-1,15,TRBV5-1,CASSPWGSGGTEAFF
TRBJ1-5,14,TRBV3-1/TRBV3-2,CASSSLNSNQPQHF
TRBJ2-3,16,TRBV11-3,CASSGSRDRREDTQYF
TRBJ2-5,12,TRBV11-3,CASSSRGETQYF
TRBJ1-5,15,TRBV6-5,CASSPGKNSNQPQHF
TRBJ1-5,14,TRBV10-3,CAISEQTGTQPQHF
TRBJ1-6,14,TRBV6-5,CASSNTGGNSPLHF
TRBJ2-7,12,TRBV6-2/TRBV6-3,CASSYGLYEQYF
TRBJ2-1,12,TRBV19,CASSIGGSGQFF
TRBJ2-7,13,TRBV7-2,CASSFYRDYEQYF
TRBJ2-1,14,TRBV3-1/TRBV3-2,CASSQARPRDEQFF
TRBJ1-5,21,TRBV12-2,CASRLAGPGQGRVVGNQPQHF
TRBJ2-7,15,TRBV2,CASSEAEMVSYEQYF
TRBJ1-3,14,TRBV5-1,CASSLDSSGNTIYF
TRBJ2-5,13,TRBV7-9,CASSLEQEETQYF
TRBJ1-2,13,TRBV15,CATSTGTGRGYTF
TRBJ2-6,17,TRBV7-2,CASSWTSGGSGANVLTF
TRBJ2-7,13,TRBV7-2,CASSRQGANEQYF
TRBJ2-6,17,TRBV4-1,CASSQPGQGTGANVLTF
TRBJ2-4,16,TRBV7-2,CASAVGQILAKNIQYF
TRBJ1-1,13,TRBV19,CASSIRQGAGAFF
TRBJ2-5,13,TRBV10-3,CAIRSGPQETQYF